These 19 T cell receptor beta chains were all obtained from the same sample, sequenced in a study of shared T cell receptors in the human thymus. Profiled with immunoSEQ multiplex PCR; TCRdb holds only in-frame clones, not every one. The table lists roughly 710,000 clones, roughly 85% of them singletons. In addition, the sample was reused for a study of human thymus T cells.

The sample consisted of thymocytes. These receptors came from a girl in the first two years of life with a congenital heart defect.

The chain combines TRBV6-1 with TRBJ1-2, with D possibly matching TRBD1 (5 bases). The V end was cut by 0 bases, the J end by 4 bases, with 18 bases between. This CDR3 is built from 17 residues. Germline values: CDR1 MNHNS, CDR2 SASEGT. This chain's CDR3 is CASSEAGDFNPFYGYTF. CDR3 DNA sequence: TGTGCCAGCAGTGAAGCGGGGGACTTCAATCCATTCTATGGCTACACCTTC.

This clone was seen once. The chain recombines TRBV9 with TRBJ2-1; 11 bases agree with TRBD2. With V trimmed by 3 bases and J by 4 bases, 6 bases remained unmatched. CDR1 is SGDLS and CDR2 is YYNGEE in the germline V gene. This CDR3 region has 16 residues. The CDR3 sequence is CASSARGLAEYNEQFF. CDR3 DNA: TGTGCCAGCAGCGCCCGGGGACTAGCGGAGTACAATGAGCAGTTCTTC.

This clone was picked up a small number of times. The chain uses TRBV27 and TRBJ2-1; D gene unclear. Germline V gene sequence: CDR1 MNHEY, CDR2 SMNVEV (reference sequence). CDR3 length equals 12 residues. Deletions cut 5 bases from V and 6 bases from J, with 8 bases between. CDR3 sequence reads: CASSHLGNEQFF. In nucleotides, the CDR3 is TGTGCCAGCAGTCATCTAGGCAATGAGCAGTTCTTC.

The chain couples TRBV28 to TRBJ2-7; D perhaps matches TRBD1 (5 bases). Deletions cut 1 base from V and 2 bases from J, with 12 bases between. This CDR3 has 15 amino acids. Looked up from germline, CDR1 is MDHEN and CDR2 is SYDVKM. The CDR3 here is CASSLFPGITYEQYF. CDR3 sequence (DNA): TGTGCCAGCAGTTTATTTCCAGGGATTACCTACGAGCAGTACTTC. The entire variable domain, with the rest obtained from reference TRBV28 and TRBJ2-7, is as follows: DVKVTQSSRYLVKRTGEKVFLECVQDMDHENMFWYRQDPGLGLRLIYFSYDVKMKEKGDIPEGYSVSREKKERFSLILESASTNQTSMYLCASSLFPGITYEQYFGPGTRLTVT.

The chain employs TRBV15 and TRBJ2-1; 9 bases align to TRBD2. Per the germline V gene, CDR1 is LNHNV and CDR2 is YYDKDF (reference sequence). Trimming removed 5 bases from V and 5 bases from J; junction bases left unmatched: 7. This CDR3 comprises 15 residues. The CDR3 DNA is TGTGCCACCAGCGCACGACTAGCGGATAACAATGAGCAGTTCTTC. Its protein product is CATSARLADNNEQFF.

The CDR3 DNA reads as TGCGCCAGCAGCCCCCTAGGGACAGGACGCTATGGCTACACCTTC. This sequence encodes CASSPLGTGRYGYTF. The rearrangement joins TRBV4-3 to TRBJ1-2; 8 bases match TRBD1. Germline CDR1 and CDR2: LGHNA and YSLEER. V gave up 4 bases and J gave up 4 bases; unmatched junction bases: 8. The length of the CDR3 is 15 residues.

The rearrangement joins TRBV15 to TRBJ1-5; tentative D call: TRBD1 (5 bases). The V gene lost 0 bases and the J gene lost 4 bases, with 16 bases spanning the gap. CDR3 length: 17 amino acids. The V gene's germline CDR1 is LNHNV and CDR2 YYDKDF (reference sequence). CDR3 residues: CATSRDYQGPVNQPQHF. CDR3 in DNA: TGTGCCACCAGCAGAGATTACCAGGGTCCGGTTAATCAGCCCCAGCATTTT.

The rearrangement joins TRBV5-1 to TRBJ1-2; TRBD1 agrees at 10 bases. The germline CDR1 and CDR2 sequences are SGHRS and YFSETQ. The length of the CDR3 is 18 residues. V lost 1 base to trimming and J lost 1 base; unmatched junction nucleotides: 10. The CDR3, as DNA: TGCGCCAGCAGCTTGCTGGGGGGACAGGGGAGCGATAACTATGGCTACACCTTC. This codes for CASSLLGGQGSDNYGYTF.

The chain employs TRBV4-3 and TRBJ1-6; no reliable D call. V was pared by 1 base and J by 12 bases, with 10 bases between. This CDR3 spans 13 amino acids. Germline values: CDR1 LGHNA, CDR2 YSLEER. CDR3 DNA sequence: TGCGCCAGCAGCCAAGCTCCATCCGGACCCCTCCACTTT. Its protein product is CASSQAPSGPLHF.

The genes are TRBV4-1 and TRBJ1-5; no definite D call. CDR3 length: 19 amino acids. The V gene lost 0 bases and the J gene lost 0 bases, with 18 bases spanning the gap. Looked up from germline, CDR1 is MGHRA and CDR2 is YSYEKL. The CDR3 DNA sequence: TGCGCCAGCAGCCAAGACCCGGGCGTGGGGAGATATAGCAATCAGCCCCAGCATTTT. This codes for CASSQDPGVGRYSNQPQHF.

This chain links TRBV29-1 with TRBJ2-5, with D maybe TRBD2 (5 bases). The J call may be faulty, since TRBJ2-7 better matches the DNA end. This CDR3 region has 17 residues. CDR1 and CDR2 (germline): SQVTM, ANQGSEA. The CDR3, as DNA: TGCAGCGTTGGGCCTACTTTCTCAGGTACCGGGGACTACGAGCAGTACTTC. It is translated as CSVGPTFSGTGDYEQYF.

The rearrangement uses TRBV28 and TRBJ2-3; the D gene is possibly TRBD2 (6 bases). The CDR3 contains 17 residues. Looked up from germline, CDR1 is MDHEN and CDR2 is SYDVKM. Trimming left V 2 bases short and J 4 bases short, with 19 bases between. The CDR3 sequence is CASSLRRGGAISDTQYF. The CDR3 bases are TGTGCCAGCAGTTTAAGAAGGGGAGGCGCCATATCAGATACGCAGTATTTT.

The genes are TRBV5-5 and TRBJ2-7; 14 bases align to TRBD2. J lost 4 bases, V lost 4 bases, and 13 bases had no gene match. This CDR3 has 18 amino acids. Per germline, CDR1 SGHKS and CDR2 YYEKEE (reference sequence). The CDR3 here is CASSVGTPGLAGVYEQYF. The DNA of the CDR3 is TGTGCCAGCAGCGTGGGAACGCCGGGACTAGCGGGGGTATACGAGCAGTACTTC.

The chain has TRBV5-1 and TRBJ1-1; a possible D gene is TRBD1 (5 bases). The CDR3 is made up of 16 amino acids. Per germline, CDR1 SGHRS and CDR2 YFSETQ. V was shortened by 0 bases and J by 5 bases, with 17 bases between the two germline ends. CDR3 DNA: TGCGCCAGCAGCTTGGGAAGCCGGGGGATGGAAACTGAAGCTTTCTTT. Protein product: CASSLGSRGMETEAFF.

This chain joins TRBV14 and TRBJ1-1; 8 bases fit TRBD1. The CDR3 length is 13 residues. The V gene end was trimmed by 4 bases and the J gene end by 7 bases; junction bases not matched to a gene: 5. Germline CDR1 and CDR2: SGHDN and FVKESK. Here the CDR3 reads CASSPDRASEAFF. DNA for the CDR3: TGTGCCAGCAGCCCGGACAGGGCGAGTGAAGCTTTCTTT.

The chain is built from TRBV5-8 and TRBJ1-4; D remains ambiguous. CDR3 size: 12 residues. Germline-derived CDR1 and CDR2 are SGHTS and YDEGEE. The germline V and J ends were trimmed by 1 base and 6 bases, with 4 bases remaining between them. In DNA, the CDR3 is TGTGCCAGCAGCTTGACTCATGAAAAACTGTTTTTT. Amino acids: CASSLTHEKLFF.

The gene calls are TRBV9 and TRBJ1-2, with 7 bases fitting TRBD1. Germline CDR1 SGDLS, CDR2 YYNGEE. CDR3 length: 17 amino acids. V trimming: 0 bases; J trimming: 3 bases; junction bases outside the gene matches: 11. The CDR3 coding sequence is TGTGCCAGCAGCGTAGGAGTTGGGGCAGGGGGATACTATGGCTACACCTTC. This encodes CASSVGVGAGGYYGYTF. Complete variable domain (other parts from reference TRBV9 and TRBJ1-2): DSGVTQTPKHLITATGQRVTLRCSPRSGDLSVYWYQQSLDQGLQFLIQYYNGEERAKGNILERFSAQQFPDLHSELNLSSLELGDSALYFCASSVGVGAGGYYGYTFGSGTRLTVV.

In nucleotides, the CDR3 is TGTGCCAGCAGCTCCTTCCACAGGGGTGGACGCAATCAGCCCCAGCATTTT. It codes for CASSSFHRGGRNQPQHF. The chain links TRBV5-6 to TRBJ1-5; TRBD1 matches 7 bases. Per the germline V gene, CDR1 is SGHDT and CDR2 is YYEEEE. V lost 3 bases, J lost 2 bases, and 11 bases stayed unmatched. The CDR3 consists of 17 residues.

This chain joins TRBV4-3 and TRBJ1-4; perhaps TRBD1 as D (5 bases). Germline values: CDR1 LGHNA, CDR2 YSLEER. Trimming cost V 1 base and J 8 bases, with 20 bases left between them. CDR3 size: 17 residues. CDR3 loop: CASSQGMRRGSGEKLFF. Here the CDR3 DNA reads TGCGCCAGCAGCCAAGGTATGAGAAGGGGCTCGGGCGAAAAACTGTTTTTT.